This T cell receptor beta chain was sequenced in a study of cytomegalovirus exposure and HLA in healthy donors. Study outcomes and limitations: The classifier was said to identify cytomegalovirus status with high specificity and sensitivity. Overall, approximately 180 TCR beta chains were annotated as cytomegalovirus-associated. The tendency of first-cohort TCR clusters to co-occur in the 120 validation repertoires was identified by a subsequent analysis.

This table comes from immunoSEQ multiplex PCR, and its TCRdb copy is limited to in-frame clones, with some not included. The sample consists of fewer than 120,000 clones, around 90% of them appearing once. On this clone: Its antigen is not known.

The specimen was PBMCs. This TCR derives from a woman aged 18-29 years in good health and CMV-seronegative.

DNA of the CDR3: TGCGCCAGCAGCCCCTGGACAGGTCCCTCTGGAAACACCATATATTTT. Amino acid sequence: CASSPWTGPSGNTIYF. This chain joins TRBV4-1 and TRBJ1-3; 7 bases match TRBD1. There are 16 residues in the CDR3. Germline V lookup: CDR1 MGHRA, CDR2 YSYEKL. V lost 4 bases and J lost 0; bases outside the gene matches: 6.